This T cell receptor beta chain was identified during a study of blood T cell repertoires in COVID-19. The CDR3 spans 14 residues. V was pared by 2 bases and J by 6 bases, with 14 bases between. Germline assignment: CDR1 LNHDA and CDR2 SQIVND (reference sequence). Clones were read by immunoSEQ multiplex PCR, and TCRdb kept only the in-frame ones, dropping some. The sample includes a few hundred thousand clones, roughly 85% seen only once; the top ten take approximately 5%. Each participant's cohort was designated according to participant-reported clinical history. Donors in Cohort 3 counted as recovered after two negative PCRs, clearance, or symptom resolution.

The clonotype comes from a woman aged 25 to 39 who had recovered from COVID-19. Sequencing input: PBMCs or T cells enriched from blood (not recorded which). The rearrangement joins TRBV19 to TRBJ2-7; tentatively, D is TRBD2 (6 bases). The CDR3 reads CASSIRGTPGEQYF. As DNA, the CDR3 is TGTGCCAGTAGTATACGGGGGACCCCCGGCGAGCAGTACTTC.